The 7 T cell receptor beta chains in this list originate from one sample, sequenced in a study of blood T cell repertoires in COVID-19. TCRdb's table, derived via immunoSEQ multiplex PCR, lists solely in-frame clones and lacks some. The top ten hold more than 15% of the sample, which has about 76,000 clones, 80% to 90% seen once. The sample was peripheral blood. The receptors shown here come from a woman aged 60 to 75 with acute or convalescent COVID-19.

Written as DNA, the CDR3 is TGTGCCAGCAGCCCAAGGGACAGGGGTCACTACAATGAGCAGTTCTTC. It is translated as CASSPRDRGHYNEQFF. The chain uses TRBV2 and TRBJ2-1, with 10 bases identical to TRBD1. The length of the CDR3 is 16 residues. Germline V gives CDR1 SNHLY, CDR2 FYNNEI. J lost 3 bases, V lost 6 bases, and 8 bases had no gene match.

The CDR3 protein is CASSQDGDRKNYGYTF. As DNA, the CDR3 is TGCGCCAGCAGCCAAGACGGGGACAGAAAAAACTATGGCTACACCTTC. The chain is built from TRBV4-1 and TRBJ1-2, with 7 bases identical to TRBD1. Germline V gives CDR1 MGHRA, CDR2 YSYEKL. This CDR3 has 16 amino acids. V shed 0 bases and J 2 bases; nucleotides not matched to a gene: 6.

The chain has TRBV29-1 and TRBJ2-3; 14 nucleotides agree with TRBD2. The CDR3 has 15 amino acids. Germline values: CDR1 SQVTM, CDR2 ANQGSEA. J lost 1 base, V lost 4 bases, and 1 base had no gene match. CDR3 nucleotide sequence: TGCAGCGTTGGGGGACTAGCGGGGGGCACAGATACGCAGTATTTT. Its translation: CSVGGLAGGTDTQYF.

CDR3 sequence reads: CASSPTGGGYNEQFF. CDR3 in DNA: TGTGCCAGCAGCCCCACAGGGGGAGGCTACAATGAGCAGTTCTTC. The chain couples TRBV7-8 to TRBJ2-1, with 8 nucleotides matching TRBD1. Trimming took 5 bases from V and 3 from J; bases not matched to a gene: 6. The CDR3 loop spans 15 amino acids. Germline V gene sequence: CDR1 SGHVS, CDR2 FQNEAQ. Full variable domain (outside the CDR3, taken from reference TRBV7-8 and TRBJ2-1): GAGVSQSPRYKVAKRGQDVALRCDPISGHVSLFWYQQALGQGPEFLTYFQNEAQLDKSGLPSDRFFAERPEGSVSTLKIQRTQQEDSAVYLCASSPTGGGYNEQFFGPGTRLTVL.

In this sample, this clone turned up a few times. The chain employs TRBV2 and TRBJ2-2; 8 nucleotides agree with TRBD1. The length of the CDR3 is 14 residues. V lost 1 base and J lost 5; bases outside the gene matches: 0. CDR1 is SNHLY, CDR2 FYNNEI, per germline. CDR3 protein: CASSEGQGTGELFF. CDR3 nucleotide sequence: TGTGCCAGCAGTGAAGGACAGGGGACCGGGGAGCTGTTTTTT.

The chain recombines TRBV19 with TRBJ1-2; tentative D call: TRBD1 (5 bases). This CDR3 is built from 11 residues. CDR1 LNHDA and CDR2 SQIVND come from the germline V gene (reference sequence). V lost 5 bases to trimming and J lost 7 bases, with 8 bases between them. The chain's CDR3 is CASSSTAGYTF. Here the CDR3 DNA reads TGTGCCAGTAGTTCGACAGCTGGCTACACCTTC.

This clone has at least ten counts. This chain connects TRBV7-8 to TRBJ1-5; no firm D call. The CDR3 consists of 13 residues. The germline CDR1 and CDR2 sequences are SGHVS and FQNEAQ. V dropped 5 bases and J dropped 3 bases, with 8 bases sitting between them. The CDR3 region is CASSALPNQPQHF. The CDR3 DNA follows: TGTGCCAGCAGCGCACTACCCAATCAGCCCCAGCATTTT.